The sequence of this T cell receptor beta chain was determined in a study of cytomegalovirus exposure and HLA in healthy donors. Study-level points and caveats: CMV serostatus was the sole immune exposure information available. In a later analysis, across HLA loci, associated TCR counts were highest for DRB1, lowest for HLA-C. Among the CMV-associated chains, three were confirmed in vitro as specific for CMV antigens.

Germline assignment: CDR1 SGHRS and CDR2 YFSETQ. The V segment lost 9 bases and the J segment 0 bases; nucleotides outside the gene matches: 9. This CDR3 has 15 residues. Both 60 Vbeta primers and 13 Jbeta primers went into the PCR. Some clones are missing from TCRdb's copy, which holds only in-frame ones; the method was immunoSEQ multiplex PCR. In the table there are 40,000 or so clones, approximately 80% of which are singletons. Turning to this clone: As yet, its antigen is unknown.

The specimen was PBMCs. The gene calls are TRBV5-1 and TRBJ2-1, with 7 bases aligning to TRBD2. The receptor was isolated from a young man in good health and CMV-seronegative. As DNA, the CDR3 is TGCGCCACCCGGGGGGACTCCGGCTCCTACAATGAGCAGTTCTTC. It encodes CATRGDSGSYNEQFF.